This T cell receptor (beta chain) is from a study of shared clonotypes between healthy human individuals (dated by TCRdb to about 2020). About the investigation overall: A few men and a couple of women, aged 18 to 49 years, made up the cohort. Per donor, three plates each were used for CD4 naive and CD4 memory, two for CD8 naive, and one for CD8 memory. Blood TCR repertoires of 5 or 6 healthy adults were deeply sequenced to estimate repertoire size and the extent of clonotype sharing between individuals. Different laboratories and diverse techniques were used to prepare libraries and sequence TCR repertoires, to increase sequencing depth and limit assay-specific biases. Each donor's leukapheresis produced roughly between about 0.9 and 9.5 billion PBMCs. Findings and caveats that apply to the study as a whole: Compared with non-shared clonotypes, clonotypes shared by all four sorted-subset donors had higher generation probabilities. Pairwise subsampling indicated that sequencing depth was expected to affect the degree of clonotype sharing among donors. Across four donors, approximately 5% of naive CD4, approximately 3.6% of naive CD8, 2% to 2.5% of memory CD4, and approximately 0.4% of memory CD8 clonotypes were shared. Naive subsets generally had larger estimated clonotype richness than memory subsets. Even with the large sequencing depth, rarefaction of the sorted-subset datasets indicated that sequencing was incomplete. The genetic and exposure-history diversity represented was limited by the small number of donors. Only blood was sampled, and tissue TCR repertoires likely differ from those in blood.

The CDR3 has 14 amino acids, counting the end cysteine and phenylalanine. Only the CDR3 part of the read is kept: 42 bases, read in frame from the first base. V was cut back by 2 bases and J by 0 bases, leaving a gap of 7 bases between them. In the germline V gene, CDR1 corresponds to SGHVS and CDR2 to FQNEAQ. On this clone itself: What antigen it recognizes has not been identified. No base quality information exists; no much larger clone differs at one position.

TCR CDR3 regions were amplified from genomic DNA by multiplex PCR using the deep immunoSEQ assay. Extracted genomic DNA from each cell subset was distributed evenly across all wells of several immunoSEQ 96-well plates, and each plate was treated as a replicate. For sorted subsets, around 200 ng genomic DNA, equal to tens of thousands of T cell genomes, was loaded into each replicate PCR. Purified libraries were quantified with a Qubit 3.0 fluorometer, sized on a Bioanalyzer 2100, and re-quantified with the KAPA Library Quantification kit. Every immunoSEQ 96-well plate was sequenced on a separate single-read 150-cycle Illumina NextSeq 550 flow cell. Processing in the source paper ran as follows. Because the immunoSEQ output included only junctional sequences and no quality scores, the filtering could not be the same as the filtering used for full-length reads. Sequences were annotated with PyIR, a Python wrapper for IgBLAST v1.9, and V/J genes and CDR3 were assigned using IMGT germline references. Reads with weak V/J assignments (E-value above 1e-6), missing CDR3, stop codons, out-of-frame junctions, or ambiguous translated residues were removed. V3J clonotypes were defined by identical inferred V gene, J gene, and CDR3 amino acid sequence. Percentage overlap between repertoires was calculated by dividing the number of shared unique clonotypes by the size of the smaller repertoire. RTK rarefaction, the Chao1 estimator, and Recon v2.1 estimates of unobserved clonotypes were used to assess repertoire richness. Generation probabilities for all TCRbeta clonotypes obtained by the gDNA method from several donors were computed using OLGA. The clones in this table, taken by TCRdb from immuneACCESS, are in-frame only. Not every clone is retained; where verified, under half of the shortfall comes from an unresolved V gene, and the cause of the rest is unknown. Clone size and V and J calls were adopted from that table, with D and trimming inferred from the DNA. The sample table records about 2.4 million clones; 90% to 95% of these occur just once. About 0.34% of the sample belongs to the ten largest clones.

The donors were healthy, HIV-negative adults with no recently reported acute infections or vaccinations. All donors were Caucasian adults living in Nashville, Tennessee, USA. CD4+ T cells were enriched through magnetic negative selection, after which naive cells were positively selected on CD45RA and the remaining negative fraction served as the memory subset. Blood was obtained by leukapheresis, after which PBMCs were separated by Ficoll-Histopaque density gradient centrifugation and cryopreserved in liquid nitrogen vapor phase. Purity and quantity of every magnetically sorted T cell population were checked by analytical flow cytometry. Genomic DNA was isolated from each sorted fraction and quantified by UV absorbance on a Nanodrop 2000c.

Material: naive CD4+ T cells from PBMCs. The cell subset or site tag for this specimen amounts to: CD45RA+ positively selected. Recombination connected TRBV7-8 to TRBJ1-1; a confident D gene designation cannot be given. The clonotype comes from a man aged 18 to 30 in good health. Some clones in this sample may be carry-over from other donors' samples. The sequence in DNA is TGTGCCAGCAGCTTAACCTCACTGAACACTGAAGCTTTCTTT. Its translation is CASSLTSLNTEAFF. With all but the CDR3 taken from the reference TRBV7-8 and TRBJ1-1 genes, the full variable domain is: GAGVSQSPRYKVAKRGQDVALRCDPISGHVSLFWYQQALGQGPEFLTYFQNEAQLDKSGLPSDRFFAERPEGSVSTLKIQRTQQEDSAVYLCASSLTSLNTEAFFGQGTRLTVV.